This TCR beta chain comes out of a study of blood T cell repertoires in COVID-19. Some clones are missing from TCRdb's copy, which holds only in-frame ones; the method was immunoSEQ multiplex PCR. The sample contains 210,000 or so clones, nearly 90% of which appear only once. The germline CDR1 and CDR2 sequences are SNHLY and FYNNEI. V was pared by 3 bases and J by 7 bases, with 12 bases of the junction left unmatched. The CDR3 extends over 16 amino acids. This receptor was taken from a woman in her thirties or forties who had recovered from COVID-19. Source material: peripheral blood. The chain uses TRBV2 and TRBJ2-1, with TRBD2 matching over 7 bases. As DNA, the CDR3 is TGTGCCAGCAGTGATAATGGGGCGGGAGTAAGGAATGAGCAGTTCTTC. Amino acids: CASSDNGAGVRNEQFF.